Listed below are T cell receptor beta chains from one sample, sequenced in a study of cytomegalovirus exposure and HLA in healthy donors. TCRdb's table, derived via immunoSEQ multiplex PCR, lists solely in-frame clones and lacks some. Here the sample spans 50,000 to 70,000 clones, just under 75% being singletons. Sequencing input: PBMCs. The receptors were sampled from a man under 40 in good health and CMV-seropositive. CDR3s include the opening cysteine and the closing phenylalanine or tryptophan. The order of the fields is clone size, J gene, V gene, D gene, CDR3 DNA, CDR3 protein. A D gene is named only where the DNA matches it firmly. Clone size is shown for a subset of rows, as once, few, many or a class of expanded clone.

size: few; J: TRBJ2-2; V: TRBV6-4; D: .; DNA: TGTGCCAGCAGTGACTCAACAGACACCGGGGAGCTGTTTTTT; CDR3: CASSDSTDTGELFF
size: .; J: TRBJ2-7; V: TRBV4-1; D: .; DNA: TGCGCCAGCAGCCAAGAGGCACAGAGCTACGAGCAGTACTTC; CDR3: CASSQEAQSYEQYF
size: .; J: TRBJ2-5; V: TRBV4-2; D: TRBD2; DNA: TGTGCCAGCAGCCAAAATACCGGGACTAGCGGTGAGACCCAGTACTTC; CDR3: CASSQNTGTSGETQYF
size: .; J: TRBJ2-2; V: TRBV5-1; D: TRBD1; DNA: TGCGCCAGCAGCTTGTCCACAGGGGATCTTACCGGGGAGCTGTTTTTT; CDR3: CASSLSTGDLTGELFF
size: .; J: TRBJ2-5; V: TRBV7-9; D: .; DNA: TGTGCCAGCAAGGGACTGGGGAAAGGTTTTATCGAGACCCAGTACTTC; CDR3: CASKGLGKGFIETQYF
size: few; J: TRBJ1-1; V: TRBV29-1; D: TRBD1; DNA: TGCAGCGTTGCCCGACAGGGACCTAACACTGAAGCTTTCTTT; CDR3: CSVARQGPNTEAFF
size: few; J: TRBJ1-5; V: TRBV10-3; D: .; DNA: TGTGCCATCAGTGTGAGGCAGGGTATGGTTCAGCCCCAGCATTTT; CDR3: CAISVRQGMVQPQHF
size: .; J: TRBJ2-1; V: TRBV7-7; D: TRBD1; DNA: TGTGCTAGCAGCCCCCGGGCCCCGGGACAGGGAACGGAGCAGTTCTTC; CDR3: CASSPRAPGQGTEQFF
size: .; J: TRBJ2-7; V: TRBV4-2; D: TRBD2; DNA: TGTGCCAGCAGCCAAGGAAGCGGGGGGGACTACGAGCAGTACTTC; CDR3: CASSQGSGGDYEQYF
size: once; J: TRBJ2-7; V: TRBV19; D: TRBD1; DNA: TGTGCCAGTACCCCGACAGGGCTTAGCTCCTACGAGCAGTACTTC; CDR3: CASTPTGLSSYEQYF
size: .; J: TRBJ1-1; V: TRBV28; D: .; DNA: TGTGCCAGCAGTTTTGGTCGCAGGCGCACTGAAGCTTTCTTT; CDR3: CASSFGRRRTEAFF
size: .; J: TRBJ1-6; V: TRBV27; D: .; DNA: TGTGCCAGCAGTTTCGGGGGGACGCATTCACCCCTCCACTTT; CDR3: CASSFGGTHSPLHF
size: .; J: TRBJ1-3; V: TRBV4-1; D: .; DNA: TGCGCCAGCAGCCAAGGGGGAGGGAGAAACACCATATATTTT; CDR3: CASSQGGGRNTIYF
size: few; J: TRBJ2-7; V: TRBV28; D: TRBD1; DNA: TGTGCCAGCAGTTTCGACAGGGACAACGAGCAGTACTTC; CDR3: CASSFDRDNEQYF
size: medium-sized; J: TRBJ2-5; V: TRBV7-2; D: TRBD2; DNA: TGTGCCAGCACCCGGGAGCGGGGGGGCGAAGAGACCCAGTACTTC; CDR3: CASTRERGGEETQYF
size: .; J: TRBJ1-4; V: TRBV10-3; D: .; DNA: TGTGCCATCAATTTCGGCGGGACTAATGAAAAACTGTTTTTT; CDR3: CAINFGGTNEKLFF
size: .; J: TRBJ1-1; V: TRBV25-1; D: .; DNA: TGTGCCAGCAAACAAACAGGGCAGGACACTGAAGCTTTCTTT; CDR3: CASKQTGQDTEAFF
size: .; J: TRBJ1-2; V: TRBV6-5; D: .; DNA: TGTGCCAGCAAAGAAACAGGGGGCTACACCTTC; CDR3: CASKETGGYTF
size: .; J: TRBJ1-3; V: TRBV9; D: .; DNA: TGTGCCAGCAGCTCTGCCGGGACATACTTAAACACCATATATTTT; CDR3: CASSSAGTYLNTIYF
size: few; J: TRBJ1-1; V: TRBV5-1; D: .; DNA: TGCGCCAGCGCGCCCGGGGGGAACACTGAAGCTTTCTTT; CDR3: CASAPGGNTEAFF
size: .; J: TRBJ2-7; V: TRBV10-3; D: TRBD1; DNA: TGTGCCATCAGTGAGCCTCGGGACAGCCCCTACGAGCAGTACTTC; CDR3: CAISEPRDSPYEQYF
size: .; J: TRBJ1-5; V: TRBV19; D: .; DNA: TGTGCCAGTAGTATGTGGGGCCAGCCCCAGCATTTT; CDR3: CASSMWGQPQHF
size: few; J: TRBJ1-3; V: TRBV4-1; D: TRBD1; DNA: TGCGCCAGCAGCCTCAGGGGGGACACCATATATTTT; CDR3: CASSLRGDTIYF
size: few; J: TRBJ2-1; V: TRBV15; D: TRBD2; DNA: TGTGCCACCAGCAGAGGTCGGCTAGCGGATGACAATGAGCAGTTCTTC; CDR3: CATSRGRLADDNEQFF
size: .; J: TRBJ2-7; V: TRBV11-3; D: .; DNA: TGTGCCAGCAGCCCGCAGAGGACAGCTGCCTACGAGCAGTACTTC; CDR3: CASSPQRTAAYEQYF
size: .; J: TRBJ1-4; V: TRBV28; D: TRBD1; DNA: TGTGCCAGCAGTCCCGGACAGGGTAAACTGTTTTTT; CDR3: CASSPGQGKLFF
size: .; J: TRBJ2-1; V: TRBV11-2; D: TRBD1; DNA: TGTGCCAGCAGCTTTGTGGGACAGACATACAATGAGCAGTTCTTC; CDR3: CASSFVGQTYNEQFF
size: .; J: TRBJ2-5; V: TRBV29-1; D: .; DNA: TGCAGCGTAGTGGGCAGAGAGACCCAGTACTTC; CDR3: CSVVGRETQYF
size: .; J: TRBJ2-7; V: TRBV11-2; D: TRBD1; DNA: TGTGCCAGCAGGATTACCGACAGGGTCTACGAGCAGTACTTC; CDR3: CASRITDRVYEQYF
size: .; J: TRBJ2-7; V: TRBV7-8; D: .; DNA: TGTGCCAGCAGCGAACCCGCAGGGGTCTACGAGCAGTACTTC; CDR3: CASSEPAGVYEQYF
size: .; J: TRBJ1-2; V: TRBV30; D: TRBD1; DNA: TGTGCCTGGAGTCCAAACAGGGGATACTATGGCTACACCTTC; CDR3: CAWSPNRGYYGYTF
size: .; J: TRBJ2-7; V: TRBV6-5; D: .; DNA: TGTGCCAGCAGTTACTCAGGACAGAGCTCCTACGAGCAGTACTTC; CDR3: CASSYSGQSSYEQYF
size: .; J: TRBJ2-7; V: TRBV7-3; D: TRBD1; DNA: TGTGCCAGCAGCGTCGGACAGGGGCCTTACGAGCAGTACTTC; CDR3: CASSVGQGPYEQYF